The T cell receptor beta chain described here comes from a study of radiotherapy plus CTLA-4 blockade in lung cancer. Turning to the study itself: Objective responses arose in approximately 17% of patients, and roughly 31% experienced disease control. Notes on the study in general: Clones of tumor-derived TCRs expanded in blood after radiotherapy plus ipilimumab. Response was reportedly best predicted by early blood T cell clone dynamics, with interferon-beta.

CDR3 length: 13 residues. V lost 7 bases and J 3 bases, leaving 13 bases between the germline ends. CDR1 is SGDLS, CDR2 YYNGEE, per germline. Repertoires were generated with immunoSEQ multiplex PCR, while TCRdb's copy carries only in-frame clones and drops some. The data contain 85,000 to 130,000 clones, over 65% of them seen just once; the ten biggest clones take up over 2%. Turning to this clone: Its cognate antigen is unknown.

Focal radiation plus CTLA-4 blockade with ipilimumab was given to patients with chemo-refractory metastatic non-small-cell lung cancer. The source was peripheral blood, collected from a patient treated with radiotherapy plus ipilimumab. The rearrangement links TRBV9 to TRBJ2-5; D gene unclear. This clonotype originated in a human donor with non-small cell lung cancer that progressed on radiotherapy plus ipilimumab. Some clones in this sample may be carry-over from other donors' samples. CDR3 bases: TGTGCCAGCCGGTCGTCCTGGGAAGAGACCCAGTACTTC. Protein: CASRSSWEETQYF.